These 15 T cell receptor beta chains share one sample of origin, sequenced in a study of HIV-infected patients and healthy controls. All unsorted peripheral T cells were captured because whole blood was used without fractionation. Reverse transcription used 450 to 500 ng RNA and constant-region primers for alpha and beta. Each of the alpha and beta chains got its own library through chain-specific third strand synthesis with indices. TCRdb independently ran MiXCR on the 5' RACE reads; one entry per CDR3 protein. The repertoire holds about 7,000 distinct CDR3 sequences, with about a tenth as singletons. The sample here was blood, taken before antiretroviral therapy. The source is an adult with HIV infection.

This clonotype was recorded at least ten times. This chain uses TRBV20-1 with TRBJ2-1; D may be TRBD1 or TRBD2 (6 bases each). The length of the CDR3 is 15 residues. CDR1 and CDR2 from the germline V gene are DFQATT and SNEGSKA (reference sequence). V was clipped by 5 bases and J by 5 bases, with 19 bases between them. CDR3 region: CSAGGVGAGNNEQFF. The CDR3 coding sequence is TGCAGTGCTGGAGGGGTGGGGGCCGGAAACAATGAGCAGTTCTTC.

By frequency in the sample, this clonotype is medium-sized. The chain is built from TRBV27 and TRBJ2-1, with TRBD2 matching 8 bases. CDR3 length: 16 amino acids. Germline V CDR1 and CDR2: MNHEY, SMNVEV (reference sequence). With V trimmed by 4 bases and J by 0 bases, 5 bases remained unmatched. The CDR3 sequence is CASSSRLARSYNEQFF. As DNA, the CDR3 is TGTGCCAGCAGTTCGCGACTAGCGCGCTCCTACAATGAGCAGTTCTTC.

This clonotype is judged medium-sized. The CDR3 nucleotides are TGTGCCAGCAGTTCACTAGCGGGATCCTACAATGAGCAGTTCTTC. This gives the protein CASSSLAGSYNEQFF. The J gene is TRBJ2-1, the V gene TRBV27, with TRBD2 matching 10 bases. This CDR3 contains 15 residues. Per germline, CDR1 MNHEY and CDR2 SMNVEV (reference sequence). J lost 1 base, V lost 4 bases, and 1 base had no gene match.

Judged by abundance, this clonotype is medium-sized. V and J are TRBV28 and TRBJ2-7, with D perhaps matching TRBD1 (6 bases). The V and J ends lost 5 bases and 3 bases respectively, with 17 bases between them. CDR3 length equals 15 residues. CDR1 is MDHEN and CDR2 is SYDVKM in the germline V gene. CDR3 in DNA: TGTGCCAGCAGTACCCTGTCGGACAGTTACTACGAGCAGTACTTC. This sequence encodes CASSTLSDSYYEQYF.

This clonotype occurred many times. The chain has TRBV10-1 and TRBJ2-5; 9 bases fit TRBD1. V trimming: 6 bases; J trimming: 5 bases; junction bases outside the gene matches: 4. The CDR3 runs to 13 residues. The germline gives CDR1 WNHNN, CDR2 SYGVQD (reference sequence). CDR3 sequence (DNA): TGCGCCAGCAGGAGGACAGGGGAGGAGACCCAGTACTTC. Protein: CASRRTGEETQYF.

This clonotype is classed as medium-sized. The chain couples TRBV10-3 to TRBJ2-2; D ambiguous. Germline assignment: CDR1 ENHRY and CDR2 SYGVKD. This CDR3 contains 17 residues. Trimming pared 0 bases from V and 0 bases from J, leaving 11 bases between. The DNA of the CDR3 is TGTGCCATCAGTGAGTCGGGTGGGCTATCGAACACCGGGGAGCTGTTTTTT. As protein: CAISESGGLSNTGELFF.

In its sample, this clonotype ranks as medium-sized. J is TRBJ2-5 and V is TRBV6-2 or TRBV6-3; no definite D call. Trimming removed 4 bases at V and 4 bases at J, with 19 bases between. CDR3 length: 16 residues. Germline assignment: CDR1 MNHEY and CDR2 SVGEGT. CDR3 sequence reads: CASSSPRLDWGETQYF. The CDR3, as DNA: TGTGCCAGCAGTTCCCCGAGACTTGACTGGGGAGAGACCCAGTACTTC.

This clonotype was detected ten times or more. The chain couples TRBV28 to TRBJ2-5; a possible D gene is TRBD2 (6 bases). Germline V gives CDR1 MDHEN, CDR2 SYDVKM. The germline V and J ends were trimmed by 11 bases and 4 bases, with 17 bases remaining between them. The CDR3 consists of 13 residues. The CDR3 region is CAGSSGGPETQYF. CDR3 DNA: TGTGCCGGATCCTCCGGGGGACCAGAGACCCAGTACTTC. Using reference TRBV28 and TRBJ2-5 for the parts outside the CDR3, the full variable domain is DVKVTQSSRYLVKRTGEKVFLECVQDMDHENMFWYRQDPGLGLRLIYFSYDVKMKEKGDIPEGYSVSREKKERFSLILESASTNQTSMYLCAGSSGGPETQYFGPGTRLLVL.

In its sample, this clonotype ranks as medium-sized. The chain joins TRBV13 to TRBJ2-5; no reliable D call. Germline V gene lookup returns CDR1 PRHDT and CDR2 FYEKMQ (reference sequence). Deletions cut 2 bases from V and 5 bases from J, with 18 bases between. The CDR3 runs to 16 residues. The CDR3 loop reads CASSLTPRVGQETQYF. The CDR3, as DNA: TGTGCCAGCAGCTTAACCCCCCGGGTCGGGCAGGAGACCCAGTACTTC.

CDR3 coding DNA: TGTGCCAGCAAGCGAGACGTTAGCAATCAGCCCCAGCATTTT. Its translation is CASKRDVSNQPQHF. The V gene is TRBV2, the J gene TRBJ1-5; D remains unclear. Trimming left V 7 bases short and J 0 bases short, with 10 bases between. This CDR3 spans 14 amino acids. Germline lookup yields CDR1 SNHLY and CDR2 FYNNEI.

This clonotype was counted many times. The chain recombines TRBV5-1 with TRBJ2-3; no reliable D call. Trimming stripped 2 bases from V and 0 bases from J, with 10 bases between. The CDR3 runs to 15 residues. Germline CDR1 is SGHRS and CDR2 is YFSETQ. In DNA, the CDR3 is TGCGCCAGCAGCTTTGGTTCACCTAGCACAGATACGCAGTATTTT. It specifies CASSFGSPSTDTQYF.

This clonotype was observed many times. The chain recombines TRBV7-9 with TRBJ2-4; D is perhaps TRBD1 (5 bases). Germline CDR1 SEHNR, CDR2 FQNEAQ (reference sequence). This CDR3 is built from 14 residues. V shed 0 bases and J shed 9 bases, with 12 bases lying between them. DNA for the CDR3: TGTGCCAGCAGCTTAGCGCAGGGTGTTGGCATTCAGTACTTC. Its protein is CASSLAQGVGIQYF.

This clonotype has at least ten counts. The rearrangement joins TRBV7-9 to TRBJ2-3, with D hard to call. Germline-derived CDR1 and CDR2 are SEHNR and FQNEAQ (reference sequence). This CDR3 contains 14 residues. V dropped 8 bases and J dropped 0 bases, with 12 bases sitting between them. The CDR3 loop is CASRRELSTDTQYF. CDR3 coding DNA: TGTGCCAGCCGGCGAGAACTGAGCACAGATACGCAGTATTTT.

This clonotype has just a few counts. The chain couples TRBV19 to TRBJ1-5, with 9 bases identical to TRBD1. The CDR3 extends over 16 amino acids. From germline, CDR1 is LNHDA and CDR2 SQIVND (reference sequence). J was trimmed by 1 base and V by 5 bases; bases with no gene match: 6. CDR3 region: CASSGRTGASNQPQHF. For the CDR3, the DNA is TGTGCCAGTAGTGGACGGACAGGGGCAAGCAATCAGCCCCAGCATTTT.

In its sample, this clonotype ranks as medium-sized. V usage is TRBV7-9 and J usage is TRBJ1-6, with a possible D match to TRBD1 (6 bases). V was cut by 11 bases and J by 8 bases, with 16 bases left in between. The V gene's germline CDR1 is SEHNR and CDR2 FQNEAQ (reference sequence). This CDR3 is built from 13 residues. In DNA, the CDR3 is TGTGCCGTACAGGGAGAGGTTGATTCACCCCTCCACTTT. This encodes CAVQGEVDSPLHF.